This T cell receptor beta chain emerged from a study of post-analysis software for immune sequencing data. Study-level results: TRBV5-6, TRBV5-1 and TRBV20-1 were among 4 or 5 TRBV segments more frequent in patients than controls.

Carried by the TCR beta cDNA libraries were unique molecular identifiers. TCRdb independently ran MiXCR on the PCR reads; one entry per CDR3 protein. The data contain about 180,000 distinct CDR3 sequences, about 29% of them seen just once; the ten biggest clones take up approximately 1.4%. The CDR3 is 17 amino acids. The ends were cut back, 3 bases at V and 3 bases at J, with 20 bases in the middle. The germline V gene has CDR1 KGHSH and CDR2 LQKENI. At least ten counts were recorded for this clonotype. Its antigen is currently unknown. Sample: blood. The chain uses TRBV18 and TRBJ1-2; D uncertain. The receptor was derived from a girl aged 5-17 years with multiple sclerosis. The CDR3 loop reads CASSPMNGPKNHYGYTF. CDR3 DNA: TGTGCCAGCTCACCTATGAACGGGCCGAAAAACCACTATGGCTACACCTTC.